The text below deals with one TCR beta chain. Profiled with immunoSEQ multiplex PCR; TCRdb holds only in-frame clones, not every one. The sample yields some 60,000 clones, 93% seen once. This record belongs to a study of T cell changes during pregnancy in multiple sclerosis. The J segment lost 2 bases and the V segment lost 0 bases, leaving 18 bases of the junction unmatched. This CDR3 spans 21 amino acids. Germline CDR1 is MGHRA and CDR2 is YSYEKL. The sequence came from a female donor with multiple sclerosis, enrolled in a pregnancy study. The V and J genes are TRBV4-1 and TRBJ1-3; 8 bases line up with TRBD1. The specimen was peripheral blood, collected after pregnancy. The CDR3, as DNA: TGCGCCAGCAGCCAAGACGCACAAGGACAGGGCCCCTTCATAACTGGAAACACCATATATTTT. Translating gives CASSQDAQGQGPFITGNTIYF.